The present T cell receptor beta chain was sequenced within a study of chemoradiotherapy in HPV16-positive cancers. Looking at the study overall: Candidate HPV-specific clones and shared TCR motifs came from a couple of HPV16-positive patients. General observations from the study: HPV-specific T cells were functionally defined from only a couple of HPV16-positive patients. Candidate HPV-specific clones and E7-related TCR motifs grew in tumor during treatment.

Samples were taken several times over chemoradiotherapy. With regard to this clone: No antigen is known for it.

Only in-frame clones appear in the TCRdb table, and some are missing; sequencing was by immunoSEQ multiplex PCR. Of around 15,000 clones detected, 69% appear once; the ten largest clones hold roughly 19%. Trimming pared 1 base from V and 7 bases from J, leaving 15 bases between. Per germline, CDR1 SGHTS and CDR2 YDEGEE. The CDR3 runs 15 residues. The rearrangement links TRBV5-8 to TRBJ1-5; a possible D gene is TRBD1 (5 bases). This TCR derives from a human donor with HPV-associated anogenital cancer. This specimen was taken from a patient who underwent chemoradiotherapy. DNA of the CDR3: TGTGCCAGCAGCTTGAGGGGTAGACTTTTGCAGCCCCAGCATTTT. Protein sequence: CASSLRGRLLQPQHF. The full variable domain, in which reference TRBV5-8 and TRBJ1-5 provide the parts outside the CDR3, is EAGVTQSPTHLIKTRGQQATLRCSPISGHTSVYWYQQALGLGLQFLLWYDEGEERNRGNFPPRFSGRQFPNYSSELNVNALELEDSALYLCASSLRGRLLQPQHFGDGTRLSIL.